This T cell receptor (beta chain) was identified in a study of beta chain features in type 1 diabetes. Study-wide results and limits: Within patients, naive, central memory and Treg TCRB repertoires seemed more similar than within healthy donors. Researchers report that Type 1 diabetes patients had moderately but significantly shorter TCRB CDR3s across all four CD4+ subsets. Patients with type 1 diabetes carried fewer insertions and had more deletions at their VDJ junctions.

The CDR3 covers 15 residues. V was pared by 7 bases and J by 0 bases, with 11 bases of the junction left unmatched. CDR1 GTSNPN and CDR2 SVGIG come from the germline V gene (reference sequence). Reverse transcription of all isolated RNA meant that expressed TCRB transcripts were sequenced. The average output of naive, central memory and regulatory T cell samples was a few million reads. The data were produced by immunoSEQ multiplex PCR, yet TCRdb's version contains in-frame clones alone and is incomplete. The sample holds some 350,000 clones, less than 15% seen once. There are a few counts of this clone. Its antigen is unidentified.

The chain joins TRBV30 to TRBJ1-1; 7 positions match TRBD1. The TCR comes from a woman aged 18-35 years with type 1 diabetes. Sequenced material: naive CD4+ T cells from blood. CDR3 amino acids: CAFGQAPQMNTEAFF. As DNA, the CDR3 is TGTGCCTTCGGACAGGCCCCCCAAATGAACACTGAAGCTTTCTTT.